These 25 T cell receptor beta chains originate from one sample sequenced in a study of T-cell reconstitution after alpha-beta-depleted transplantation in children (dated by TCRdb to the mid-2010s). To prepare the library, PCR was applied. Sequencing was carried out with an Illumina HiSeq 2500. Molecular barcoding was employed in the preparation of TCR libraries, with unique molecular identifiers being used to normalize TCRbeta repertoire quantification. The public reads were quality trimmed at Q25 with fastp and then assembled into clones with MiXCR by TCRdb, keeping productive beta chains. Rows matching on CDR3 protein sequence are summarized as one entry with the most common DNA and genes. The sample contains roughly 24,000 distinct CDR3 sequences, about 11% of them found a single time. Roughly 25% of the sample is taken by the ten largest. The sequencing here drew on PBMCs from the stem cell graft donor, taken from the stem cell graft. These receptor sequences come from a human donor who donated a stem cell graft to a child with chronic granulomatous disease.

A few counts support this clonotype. This CDR3 reads CASSLWNQPQHF. The CDR3 DNA reads as TGTGCCAGCAGTTTGTGGAATCAGCCCCAGCATTTT. The chain couples TRBV12-3 or TRBV12-4 to TRBJ1-5; D is unresolved. The CDR3 is 12 amino acids. V dropped 3 bases and J dropped 4 bases, with 4 bases sitting between them.

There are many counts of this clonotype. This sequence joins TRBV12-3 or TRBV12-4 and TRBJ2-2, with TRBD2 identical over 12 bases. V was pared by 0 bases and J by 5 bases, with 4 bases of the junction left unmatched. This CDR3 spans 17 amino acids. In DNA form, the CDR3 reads TGTGCCAGCAGTTTAGCCACCGGACTAGCGGGAACCGGGGAGCTGTTTTTT. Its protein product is CASSLATGLAGTGELFF.

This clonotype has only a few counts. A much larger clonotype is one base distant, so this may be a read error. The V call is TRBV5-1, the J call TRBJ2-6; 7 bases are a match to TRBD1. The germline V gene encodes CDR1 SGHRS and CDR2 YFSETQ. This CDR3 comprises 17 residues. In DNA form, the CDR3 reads TGCGCCAGCAGCGCCGACAGGGTCAAGTCTGGGGCCAACGGCCTGACTTTC. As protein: CASSADRVKSGANGLTF.

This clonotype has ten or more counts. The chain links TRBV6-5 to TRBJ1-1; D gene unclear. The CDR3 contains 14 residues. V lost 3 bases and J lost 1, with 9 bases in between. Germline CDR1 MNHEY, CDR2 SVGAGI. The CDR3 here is CASSYGAQNTEAFF. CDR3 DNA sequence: TGTGCCAGCAGTTATGGCGCACAGAACACTGAAGCTTTCTTT.

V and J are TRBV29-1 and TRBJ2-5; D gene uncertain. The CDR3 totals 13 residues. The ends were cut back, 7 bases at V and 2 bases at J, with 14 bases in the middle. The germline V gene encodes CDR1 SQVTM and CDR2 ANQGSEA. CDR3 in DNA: TGCAGCGCGCGACCGGCTCAACAAGAGACCCAGTACTTC. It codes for CSARPAQQETQYF. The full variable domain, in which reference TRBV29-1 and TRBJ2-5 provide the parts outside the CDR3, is SAVISQKPSRDICQRGTSLTIQCQVDSQVTMMFWYRQQPGQSLTLIATANQGSEATYESGFVIDKFPISRPNLTFSTLTVSNMSPEDSSIYLCSARPAQQETQYFGPGTRLLVL.

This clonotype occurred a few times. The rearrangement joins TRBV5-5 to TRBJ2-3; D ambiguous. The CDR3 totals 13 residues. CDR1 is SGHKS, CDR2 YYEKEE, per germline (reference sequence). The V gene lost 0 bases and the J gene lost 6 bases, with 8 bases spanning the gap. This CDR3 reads CASSLGGLDTQYF. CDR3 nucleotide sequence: TGTGCCAGCAGCTTGGGAGGTTTGGATACGCAGTATTTT. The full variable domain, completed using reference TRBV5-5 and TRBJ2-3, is DAGVTQSPTHLIKTRGQQVTLRCSPISGHKSVSWYQQVLGQGPQFIFQYYEKEERGRGNFPDRFSARQFPNYSSELNVNALLLGDSALYLCASSLGGLDTQYFGPGTRLTVL.

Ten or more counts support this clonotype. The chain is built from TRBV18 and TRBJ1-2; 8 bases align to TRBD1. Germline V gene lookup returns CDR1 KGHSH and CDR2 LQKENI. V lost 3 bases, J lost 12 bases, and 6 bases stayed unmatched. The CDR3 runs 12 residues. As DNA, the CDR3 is TGTGCCAGCTCACCGACAGGGGTGTTTGACACCTTC. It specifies CASSPTGVFDTF.

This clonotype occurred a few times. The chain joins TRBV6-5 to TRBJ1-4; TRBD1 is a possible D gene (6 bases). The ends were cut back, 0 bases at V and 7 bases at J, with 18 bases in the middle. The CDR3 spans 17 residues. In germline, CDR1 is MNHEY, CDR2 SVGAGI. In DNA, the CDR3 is TGTGCCAGCAGTTACTCGATGGCAGGGGCTCAAGGTGAAAAACTGTTTTTT. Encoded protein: CASSYSMAGAQGEKLFF.

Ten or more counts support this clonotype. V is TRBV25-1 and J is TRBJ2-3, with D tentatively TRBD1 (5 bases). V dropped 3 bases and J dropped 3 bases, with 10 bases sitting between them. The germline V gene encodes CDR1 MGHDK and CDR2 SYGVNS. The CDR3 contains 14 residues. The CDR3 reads CASSDDRQTDTQYF. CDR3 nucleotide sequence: TGTGCCAGCAGTGACGACCGACAGACAGATACGCAGTATTTT.

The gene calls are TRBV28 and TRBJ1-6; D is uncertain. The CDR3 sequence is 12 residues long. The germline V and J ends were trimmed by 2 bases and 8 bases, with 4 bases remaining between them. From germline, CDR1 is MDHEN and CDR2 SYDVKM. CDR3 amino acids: CASSLRYSPLHF. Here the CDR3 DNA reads TGTGCCAGCAGTTTAAGGTATTCACCCCTCCACTTT.

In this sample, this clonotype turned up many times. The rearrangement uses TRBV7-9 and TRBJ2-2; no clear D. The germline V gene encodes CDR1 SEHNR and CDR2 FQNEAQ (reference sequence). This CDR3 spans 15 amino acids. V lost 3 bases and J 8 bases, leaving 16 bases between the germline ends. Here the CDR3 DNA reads TGTGCCAGCAGCTTCCGACCAGTAGACGCGGGGGAGCTGTTTTTT. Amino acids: CASSFRPVDAGELFF.

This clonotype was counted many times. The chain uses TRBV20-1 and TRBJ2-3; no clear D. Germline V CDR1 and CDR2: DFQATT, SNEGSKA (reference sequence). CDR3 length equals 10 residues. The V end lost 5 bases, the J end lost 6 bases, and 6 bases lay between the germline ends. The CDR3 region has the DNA TGCAGTGCTTCCGGGGATACGCAGTATTTT. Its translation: CSASGDTQYF.

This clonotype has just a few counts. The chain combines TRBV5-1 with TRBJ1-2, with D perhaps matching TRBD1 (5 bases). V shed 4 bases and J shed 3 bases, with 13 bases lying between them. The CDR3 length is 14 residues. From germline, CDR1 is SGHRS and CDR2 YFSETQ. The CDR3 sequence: CASSGGMAHYGYTF. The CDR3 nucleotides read TGCGCCAGCAGCGGGGGAATGGCTCACTATGGCTACACCTTC.

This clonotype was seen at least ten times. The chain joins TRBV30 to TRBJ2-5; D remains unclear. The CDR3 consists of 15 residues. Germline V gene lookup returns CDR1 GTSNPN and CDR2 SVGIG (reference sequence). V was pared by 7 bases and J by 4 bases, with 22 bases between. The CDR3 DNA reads TGTGCCTCCCAGGTCGTAGGGTGGCGTATAGAGACCCAGTACTTC. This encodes CASQVVGWRIETQYF.

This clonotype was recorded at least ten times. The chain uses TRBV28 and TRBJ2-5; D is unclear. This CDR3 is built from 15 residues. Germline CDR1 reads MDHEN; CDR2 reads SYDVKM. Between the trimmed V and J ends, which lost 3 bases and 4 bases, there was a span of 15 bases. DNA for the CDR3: TGTGCCAGCAGTTTGACTGTGAATCGCAGAGAGACCCAGTACTTC. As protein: CASSLTVNRRETQYF.

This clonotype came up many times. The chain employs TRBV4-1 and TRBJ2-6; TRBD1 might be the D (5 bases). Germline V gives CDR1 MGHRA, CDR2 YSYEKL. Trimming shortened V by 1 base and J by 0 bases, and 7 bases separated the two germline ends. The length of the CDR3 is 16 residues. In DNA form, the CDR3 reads TGCGCCAGCAGCCAAGCTCAGGGCTCTGGGGCCAACGTCCTGACTTTC. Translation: CASSQAQGSGANVLTF.

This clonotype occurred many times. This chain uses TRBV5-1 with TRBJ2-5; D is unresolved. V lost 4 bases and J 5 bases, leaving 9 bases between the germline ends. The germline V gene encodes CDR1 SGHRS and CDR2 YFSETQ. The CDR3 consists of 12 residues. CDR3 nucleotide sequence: TGCGCCAGCAGCGGGTATGACGAGACCCAGTACTTC. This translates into CASSGYDETQYF.

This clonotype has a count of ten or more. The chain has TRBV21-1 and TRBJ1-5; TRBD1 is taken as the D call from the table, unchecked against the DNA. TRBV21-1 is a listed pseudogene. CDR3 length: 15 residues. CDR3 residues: CASCDRGAFNQPQHF. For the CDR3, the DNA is TGTGCCAGCTGCGACAGGGGCGCATTCAATCAGCCCCAGCATTTT.

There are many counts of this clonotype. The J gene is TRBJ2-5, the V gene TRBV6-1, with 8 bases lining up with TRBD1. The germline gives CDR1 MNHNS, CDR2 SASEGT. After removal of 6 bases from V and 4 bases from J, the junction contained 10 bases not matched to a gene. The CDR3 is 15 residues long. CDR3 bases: TGTGCCAGCAGAGACAGGGGCGACATCATAGAGACCCAGTACTTC. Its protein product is CASRDRGDIIETQYF.

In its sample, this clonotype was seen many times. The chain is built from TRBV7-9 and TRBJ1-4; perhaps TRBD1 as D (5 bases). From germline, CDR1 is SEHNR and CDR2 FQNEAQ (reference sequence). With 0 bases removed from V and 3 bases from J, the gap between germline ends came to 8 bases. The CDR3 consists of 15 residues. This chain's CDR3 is CASSLASGANEKLFF. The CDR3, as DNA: TGTGCCAGCAGCTTAGCGTCGGGGGCTAATGAAAAACTGTTTTTT.

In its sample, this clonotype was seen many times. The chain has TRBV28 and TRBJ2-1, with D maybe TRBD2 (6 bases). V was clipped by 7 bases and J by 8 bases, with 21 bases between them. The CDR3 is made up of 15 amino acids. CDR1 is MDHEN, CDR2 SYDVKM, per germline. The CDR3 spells CASNFGTHNEDEQFF. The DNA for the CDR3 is TGTGCCAGCAACTTTGGGACTCACAATGAGGATGAGCAGTTCTTC.

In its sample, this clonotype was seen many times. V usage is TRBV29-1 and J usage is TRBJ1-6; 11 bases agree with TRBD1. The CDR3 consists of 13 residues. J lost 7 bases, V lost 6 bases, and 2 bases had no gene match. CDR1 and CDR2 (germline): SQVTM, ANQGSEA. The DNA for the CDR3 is TGCAGCGTCCGGGACAGGGGGAATTCACCCCTCCACTTT. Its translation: CSVRDRGNSPLHF.

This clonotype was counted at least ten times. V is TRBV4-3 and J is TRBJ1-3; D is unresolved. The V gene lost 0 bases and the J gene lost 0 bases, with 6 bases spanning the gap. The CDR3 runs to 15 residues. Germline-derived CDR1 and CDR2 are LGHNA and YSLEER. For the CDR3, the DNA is TGCGCCAGCAGCCAAGATCCAGGCTCTGGAAACACCATATATTTT. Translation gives CASSQDPGSGNTIYF.

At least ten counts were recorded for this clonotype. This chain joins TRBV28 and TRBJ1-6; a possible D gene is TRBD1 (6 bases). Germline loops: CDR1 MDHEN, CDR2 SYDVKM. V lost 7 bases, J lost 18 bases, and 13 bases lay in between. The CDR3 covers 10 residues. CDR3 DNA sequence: TGTGCCAGCAATCGGACAGACAACCACTTT. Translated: CASNRTDNHF.

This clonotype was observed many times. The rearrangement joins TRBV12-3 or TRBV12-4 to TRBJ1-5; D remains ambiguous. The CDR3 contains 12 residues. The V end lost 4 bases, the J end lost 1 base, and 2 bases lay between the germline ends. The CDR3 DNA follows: TGTGCCAGCAGTTACAGCAATCAGCCCCAGCATTTT. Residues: CASSYSNQPQHF.